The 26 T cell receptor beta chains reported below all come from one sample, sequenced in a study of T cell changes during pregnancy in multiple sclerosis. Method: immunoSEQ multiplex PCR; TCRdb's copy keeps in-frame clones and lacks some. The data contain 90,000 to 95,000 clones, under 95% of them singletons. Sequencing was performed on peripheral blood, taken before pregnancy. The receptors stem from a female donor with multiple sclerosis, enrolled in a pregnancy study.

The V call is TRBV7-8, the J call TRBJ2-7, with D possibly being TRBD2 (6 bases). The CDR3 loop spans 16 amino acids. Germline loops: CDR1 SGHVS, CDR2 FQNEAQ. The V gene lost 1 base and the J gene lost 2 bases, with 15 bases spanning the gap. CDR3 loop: CASSLGGTGEAYEQYF. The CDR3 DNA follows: TGTGCCAGCAGCTTAGGTGGTACGGGGGAGGCCTACGAGCAGTACTTC.

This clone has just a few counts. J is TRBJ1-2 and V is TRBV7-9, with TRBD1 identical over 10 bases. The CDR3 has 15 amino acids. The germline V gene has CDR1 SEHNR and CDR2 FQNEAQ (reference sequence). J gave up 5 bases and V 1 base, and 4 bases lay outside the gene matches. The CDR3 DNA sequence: TGTGCCAGCAGCTTAGGGGGACAGGGGCCTTATGGCTACACCTTC. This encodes CASSLGGQGPYGYTF.

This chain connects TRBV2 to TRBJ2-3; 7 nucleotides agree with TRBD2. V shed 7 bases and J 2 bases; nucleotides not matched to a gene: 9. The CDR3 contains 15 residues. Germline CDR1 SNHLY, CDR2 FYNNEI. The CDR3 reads CASTAEAGDTDTQYF. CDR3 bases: TGTGCCAGCACCGCGGAGGCGGGGGACACAGATACGCAGTATTTT.

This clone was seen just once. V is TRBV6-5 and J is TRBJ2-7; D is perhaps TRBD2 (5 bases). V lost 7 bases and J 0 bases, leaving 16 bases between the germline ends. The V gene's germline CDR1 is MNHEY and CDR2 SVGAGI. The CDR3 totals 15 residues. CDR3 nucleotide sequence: TGTGCCAGCACCAATTACTTGGGGAGCTCCTACGAGCAGTACTTC. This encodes CASTNYLGSSYEQYF.

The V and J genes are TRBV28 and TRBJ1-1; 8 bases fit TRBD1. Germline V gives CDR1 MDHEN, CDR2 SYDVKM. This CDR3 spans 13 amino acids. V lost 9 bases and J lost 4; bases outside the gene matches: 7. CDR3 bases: TGTGCCAGTATCCCAGGGGGCATCACTGAAGCTTTCTTT. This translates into CASIPGGITEAFF.

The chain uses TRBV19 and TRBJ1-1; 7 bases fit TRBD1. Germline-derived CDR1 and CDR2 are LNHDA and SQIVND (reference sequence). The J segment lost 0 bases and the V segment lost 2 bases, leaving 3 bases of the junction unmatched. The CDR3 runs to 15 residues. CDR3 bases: TGTGCCAGTAGTATAAGGGACAGCTTGAACACTGAAGCTTTCTTT. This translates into CASSIRDSLNTEAFF.

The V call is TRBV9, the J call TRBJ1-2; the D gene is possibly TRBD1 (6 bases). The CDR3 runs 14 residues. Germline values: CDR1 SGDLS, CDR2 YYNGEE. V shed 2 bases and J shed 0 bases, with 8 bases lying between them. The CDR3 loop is CASSVQGTNYGYTF. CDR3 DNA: TGTGCCAGCAGCGTCCAGGGGACTAACTATGGCTACACCTTC.

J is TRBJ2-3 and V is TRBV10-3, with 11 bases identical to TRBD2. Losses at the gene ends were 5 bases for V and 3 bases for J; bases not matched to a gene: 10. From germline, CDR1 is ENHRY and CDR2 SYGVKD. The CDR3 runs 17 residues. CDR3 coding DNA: TGTGCCATCAGTATCCCGGGACTAGCGGTTGGGACAGATACGCAGTATTTT. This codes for CAISIPGLAVGTDTQYF.

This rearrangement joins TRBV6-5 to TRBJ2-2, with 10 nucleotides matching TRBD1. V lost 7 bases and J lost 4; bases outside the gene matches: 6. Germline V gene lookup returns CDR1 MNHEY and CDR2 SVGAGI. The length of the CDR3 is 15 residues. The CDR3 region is CASNPDRGATGELFF. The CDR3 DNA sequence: TGTGCCAGCAACCCGGACAGGGGGGCCACCGGGGAGCTGTTTTTT.

The CDR3 sequence is CASSKSYSQPQHF. CDR3 DNA sequence: TGTGCCAGCAGCAAAAGTTATAGTCAGCCCCAGCATTTT. The rearrangement joins TRBV28 to TRBJ1-5, with unresolved D. V was clipped by 6 bases and J by 6 bases, with 12 bases between them. The CDR3 runs 13 residues. Germline CDR1 and CDR2: MDHEN and SYDVKM.

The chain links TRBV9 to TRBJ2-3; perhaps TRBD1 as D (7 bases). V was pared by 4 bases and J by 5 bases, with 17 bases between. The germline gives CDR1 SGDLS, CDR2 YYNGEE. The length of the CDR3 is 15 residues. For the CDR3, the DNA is TGTGCCAGCAGCCTCCCGGAGGGGGCAAGAGATACGCAGTATTTT. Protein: CASSLPEGARDTQYF.

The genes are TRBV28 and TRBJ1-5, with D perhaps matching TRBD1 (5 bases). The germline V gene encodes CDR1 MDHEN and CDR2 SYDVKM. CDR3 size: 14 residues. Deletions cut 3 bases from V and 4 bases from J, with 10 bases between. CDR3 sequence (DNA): TGTGCCAGCAGTTTGCACAGGCCGAATCAGCCCCAGCATTTT. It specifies CASSLHRPNQPQHF. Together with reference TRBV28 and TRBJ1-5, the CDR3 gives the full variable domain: DVKVTQSSRYLVKRTGEKVFLECVQDMDHENMFWYRQDPGLGLRLIYFSYDVKMKEKGDIPEGYSVSREKKERFSLILESASTNQTSMYLCASSLHRPNQPQHFGDGTRLSIL.

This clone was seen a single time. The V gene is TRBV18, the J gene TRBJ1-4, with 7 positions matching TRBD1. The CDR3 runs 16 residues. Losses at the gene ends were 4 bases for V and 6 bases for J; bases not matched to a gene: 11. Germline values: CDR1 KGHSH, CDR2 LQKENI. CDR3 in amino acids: CASSRKPGQSYEKLFF. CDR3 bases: TGTGCCAGCTCACGAAAACCGGGACAGTCTTATGAAAAACTGTTTTTT.

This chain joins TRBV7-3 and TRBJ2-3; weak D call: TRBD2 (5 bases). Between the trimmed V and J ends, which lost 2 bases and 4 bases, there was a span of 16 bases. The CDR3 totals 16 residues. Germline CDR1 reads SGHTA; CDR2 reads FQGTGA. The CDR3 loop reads CASSLQVSAGADTQYF. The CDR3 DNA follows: TGTGCCAGCAGCTTACAGGTTTCCGCGGGCGCAGATACGCAGTATTTT. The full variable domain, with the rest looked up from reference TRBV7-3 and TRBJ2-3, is GAGVSQTPSNKVTEKGKYVELRCDPISGHTALYWYRQSLGQGPEFLIYFQGTGAADDSGLPNDRFFAVRPEGSVSTLKIQRTERGDSAVYLCASSLQVSAGADTQYFGPGTRLTVL.

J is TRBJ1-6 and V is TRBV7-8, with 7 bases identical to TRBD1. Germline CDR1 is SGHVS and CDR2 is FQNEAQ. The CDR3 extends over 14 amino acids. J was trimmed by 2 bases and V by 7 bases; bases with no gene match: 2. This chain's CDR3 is CASKGATYNSPLHF. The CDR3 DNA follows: TGTGCCAGCAAGGGGGCAACCTATAATTCACCCCTCCACTTT.

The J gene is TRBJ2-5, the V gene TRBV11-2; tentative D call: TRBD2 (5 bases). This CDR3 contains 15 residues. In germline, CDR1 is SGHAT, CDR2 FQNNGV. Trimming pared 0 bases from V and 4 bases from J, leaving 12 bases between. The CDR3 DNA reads TGTGCCAGCAGCTTAGATCCGGGAAGGGTAGAGACCCAGTACTTC. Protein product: CASSLDPGRVETQYF.

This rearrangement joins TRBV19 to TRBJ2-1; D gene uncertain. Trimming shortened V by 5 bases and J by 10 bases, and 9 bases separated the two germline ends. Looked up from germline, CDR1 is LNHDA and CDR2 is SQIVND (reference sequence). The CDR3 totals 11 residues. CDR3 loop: CASSPLAEQFF. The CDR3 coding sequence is TGTGCCAGTAGTCCCCTGGCCGAGCAGTTCTTC.

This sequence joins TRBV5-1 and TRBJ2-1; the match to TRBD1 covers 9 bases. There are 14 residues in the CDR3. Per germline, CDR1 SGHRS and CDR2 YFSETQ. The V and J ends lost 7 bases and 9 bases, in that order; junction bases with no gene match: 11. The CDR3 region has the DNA TGCGCCAGCTTCGCCGGGACAGGGAATGGTGAGCAGTTCTTC. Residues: CASFAGTGNGEQFF.

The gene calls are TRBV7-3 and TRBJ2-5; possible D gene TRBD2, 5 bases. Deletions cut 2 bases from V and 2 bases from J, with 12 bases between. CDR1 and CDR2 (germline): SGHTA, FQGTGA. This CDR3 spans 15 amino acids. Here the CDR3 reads CASSLGGRLQETQYF. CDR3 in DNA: TGTGCCAGCAGCTTAGGAGGCAGACTACAAGAGACCCAGTACTTC.

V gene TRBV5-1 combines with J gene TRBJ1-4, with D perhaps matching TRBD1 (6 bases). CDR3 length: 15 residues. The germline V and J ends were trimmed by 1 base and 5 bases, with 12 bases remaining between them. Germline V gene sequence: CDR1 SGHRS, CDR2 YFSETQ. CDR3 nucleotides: TGCGCCAGCAGCTTGAGCGGGGGGGCAAATGAAAAACTGTTTTTT. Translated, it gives CASSLSGGANEKLFF.

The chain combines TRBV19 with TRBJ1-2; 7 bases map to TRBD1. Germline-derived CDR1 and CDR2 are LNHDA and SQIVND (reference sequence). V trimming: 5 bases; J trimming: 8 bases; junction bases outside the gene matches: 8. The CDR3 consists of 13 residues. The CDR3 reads CASSQDRAGGYTF. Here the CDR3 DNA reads TGTGCCAGTAGTCAAGACAGGGCTGGCGGCTACACCTTC.

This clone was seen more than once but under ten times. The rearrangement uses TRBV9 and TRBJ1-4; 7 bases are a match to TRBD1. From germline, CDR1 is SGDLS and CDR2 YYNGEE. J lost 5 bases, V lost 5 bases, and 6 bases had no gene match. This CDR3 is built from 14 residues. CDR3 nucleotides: TGTGCCAGCAGTAGGACAGGAGTAAATGAAAAACTGTTTTTT. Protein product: CASSRTGVNEKLFF.

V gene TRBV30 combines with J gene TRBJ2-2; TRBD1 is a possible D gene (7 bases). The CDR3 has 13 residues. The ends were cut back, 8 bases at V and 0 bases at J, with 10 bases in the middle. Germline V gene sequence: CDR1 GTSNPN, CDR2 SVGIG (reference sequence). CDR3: CARGTANTGELFF. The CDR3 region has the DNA TGTGCCCGCGGGACAGCGAACACCGGGGAGCTGTTTTTT.

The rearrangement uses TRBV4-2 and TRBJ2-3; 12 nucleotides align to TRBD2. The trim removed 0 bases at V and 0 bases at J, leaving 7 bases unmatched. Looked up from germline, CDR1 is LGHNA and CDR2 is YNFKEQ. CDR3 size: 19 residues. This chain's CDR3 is CASSQETSGGLLSTDTQYF. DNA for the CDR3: TGTGCCAGCAGCCAAGAAACTAGCGGGGGGCTCCTTAGCACAGATACGCAGTATTTT.

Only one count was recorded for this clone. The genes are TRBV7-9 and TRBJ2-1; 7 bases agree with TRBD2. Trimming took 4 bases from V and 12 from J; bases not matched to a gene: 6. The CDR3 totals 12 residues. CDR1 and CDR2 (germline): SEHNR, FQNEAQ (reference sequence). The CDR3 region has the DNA TGTGCCAGCAGCTCCACCTGGGAGGGGCAGTTCTTC. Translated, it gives CASSSTWEGQFF.

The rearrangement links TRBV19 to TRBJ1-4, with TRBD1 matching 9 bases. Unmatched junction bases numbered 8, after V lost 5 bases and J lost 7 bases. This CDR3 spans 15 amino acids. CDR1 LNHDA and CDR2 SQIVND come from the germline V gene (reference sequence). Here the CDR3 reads CASSPPGQGSEKLFF. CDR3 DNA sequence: TGTGCCAGTAGTCCCCCAGGACAGGGGAGTGAAAAACTGTTTTTT.